The 23 T cell receptor beta chains presented below share a single source sample, sequenced in a study of early T cells in non-severe SARS-CoV-2 infection. TCRdb re-analysed the 5' RACE reads in MiXCR, keeping a single row per CDR3 protein. The profile shows some 80,000 distinct CDR3 sequences, about an eighth of them singletons. Source material: whole blood. All receptors come from an adult who was a healthcare worker with PCR-confirmed SARS-CoV-2 infection or an uninfected control (not recorded which).

This clonotype turned up a few times. This chain links TRBV2 with TRBJ2-3, with 11 nucleotides matching TRBD1. The CDR3 has 15 amino acids. Trimming cost V 6 bases and J 3 bases; bases outside gene matches: 5. CDR1 is SNHLY, CDR2 FYNNEI, per germline. CDR3 bases: TGTGCCAGCAGGCCCGGACAGGGGGCGACAGATACGCAGTATTTT. Translated, it gives CASRPGQGATDTQYF.

The J gene is TRBJ2-7, the V gene TRBV5-5; 10 nucleotides agree with TRBD2. The junction had 5 bases not matched to a gene; V was cut back by 2 bases and J by 0 bases. CDR3 length equals 16 residues. Germline values: CDR1 SGHKS, CDR2 YYEKEE (reference sequence). The CDR3 sequence: CASSFRLAGASYEQYF. In DNA form, the CDR3 reads TGTGCCAGCAGCTTTCGACTAGCGGGTGCCTCCTACGAGCAGTACTTC.

This clonotype was seen repeatedly, ten times or more. The chain links TRBV7-9 to TRBJ2-1, with D possibly being TRBD2 (6 bases). Deletions cut 5 bases from V and 2 bases from J, with 16 bases between. Germline V gene data show CDR1 as SEHNR and CDR2 as FQNEAQ (reference sequence). The CDR3 has 16 residues. DNA for the CDR3: TGTGCCAGCAGCCCAAACTTGGGACTGACCTACAATGAGCAGTTCTTC. This translates into CASSPNLGLTYNEQFF.

This clonotype has only a few counts. V and J are TRBV6-2 or TRBV6-3 and TRBJ2-1, with a possible D match to TRBD1 (6 bases). Germline CDR1 is MNHEY and CDR2 is SVGEGT. This CDR3 has 16 amino acids. Trimming took off 1 base at V and 1 base at J, with 11 bases between the two ends. The CDR3 DNA sequence: TGTGCCAGCAGTTACTACCCACAGGGTTCCTACAATGAGCAGTTCTTC. Encoded protein: CASSYYPQGSYNEQFF.

This clonotype was seen ten or more times. J is TRBJ2-3 and V is TRBV18; D not resolved. V dropped 6 bases and J dropped 3 bases, with 10 bases sitting between them. CDR3 length equals 13 residues. Germline values: CDR1 KGHSH, CDR2 LQKENI. The CDR3 here is CASSKRMTDTQYF. CDR3 in DNA: TGTGCCAGCTCCAAACGTATGACAGATACGCAGTATTTT.

Ten or more counts support this clonotype. The rearrangement uses TRBV10-3 and TRBJ2-1; tentative D call: TRBD1 (6 bases). Trimming stripped 5 bases from V and 8 bases from J, with 13 bases between. Germline CDR1 ENHRY, CDR2 SYGVKD. CDR3 length: 13 amino acids. The CDR3 coding sequence is TGTGCCATCAGTCCAGGGGCCGGGGATGAGCAGTTCTTC. It translates to CAISPGAGDEQFF.

This clonotype was picked up many times. The chain recombines TRBV2 with TRBJ2-1; 9 bases fit TRBD2. The length of the CDR3 is 14 residues. With V trimmed by 3 bases and J by 7 bases, 4 bases remained unmatched. The germline CDR1 and CDR2 sequences are SNHLY and FYNNEI. CDR3 residues: CASSDWLAGNEQFF. CDR3 DNA sequence: TGTGCCAGCAGTGACTGGCTAGCGGGGAATGAGCAGTTCTTC. Supplemented by reference TRBV2 and TRBJ2-1, the full variable domain reads EPEVTQTPSHQVTQMGQEVILRCVPISNHLYFYWYRQILGQKVEFLVSFYNNEISEKSEIFDDQFSVERPDGSNFTLKIRSTKLEDSAMYFCASSDWLAGNEQFFGPGTRLTVL.

The CDR3 sequence: CASSTGLGEAFF. The CDR3, as DNA: TGTGCCAGCAGCACGGGTTTGGGTGAAGCTTTCTTT. The genes are TRBV7-2 and TRBJ1-1; D is ambiguous. Germline V lookup: CDR1 SGHTA, CDR2 FQGNSA. The CDR3 extends over 12 amino acids. The V gene lost 5 bases and the J gene lost 7 bases, with 11 bases spanning the gap. The entire variable domain, with the rest obtained from reference TRBV7-2 and TRBJ1-1, is as follows: GAGVSQSPSNKVTEKGKDVELRCDPISGHTALYWYRQSLGQGLEFLIYFQGNSAPDKSGLPSDRFSAERTGGSVSTLTIQRTQQEDSAVYLCASSTGLGEAFFGQGTRLTVV.

This clonotype was seen a few times. The chain has TRBV20-1 and TRBJ1-2, with 11 nucleotides matching TRBD1. The trim removed 5 bases at V and 4 bases at J, leaving 6 bases unmatched. The CDR3 is 14 residues long. CDR1 is DFQATT, CDR2 SNEGSKA, per germline (reference sequence). The CDR3 spells CSASGGTGGYGYTF. In nucleotides, the CDR3 is TGCAGTGCTTCCGGCGGGACAGGGGGCTATGGCTACACCTTC.

The chain is built from TRBV7-3 and TRBJ2-6; D is uncertain. This CDR3 contains 12 residues. V was pared by 8 bases and J by 2 bases, with 4 bases between. Germline V gene sequence: CDR1 SGHTA, CDR2 FQGTGA. Written as DNA, the CDR3 is TGTGCCAGCGGTCCTGGGGCCAACGTCCTGACTTTC. Its translation: CASGPGANVLTF.

By share, this clonotype ranks as medium-sized. This sequence joins TRBV9 and TRBJ2-3; 13 positions agree with TRBD2. The junction had 7 bases not matched to a gene; V was cut back by 3 bases and J by 9 bases. The CDR3 totals 15 residues. Germline V gives CDR1 SGDLS, CDR2 YYNGEE. The CDR3 DNA sequence: TGTGCCAGCAGCGAGGGGACTAGCGGGATCGACACGCAGTATTTT. This encodes CASSEGTSGIDTQYF.

In its sample, this clonotype was seen a few times. One end of the junction is discordant with germline, which a read error may explain. The V gene is TRBV12-3 or TRBV12-4, the J gene TRBJ1-5; the D is unclear. The length of the CDR3 is 14 residues. CDR3 residues: CASSVAGFNQPQHF. In DNA form, the CDR3 reads TGTGCCAGCAGTGTAGCGGGGTTCAATCAGCCCCAGCATTTT.

This clonotype was seen repeatedly, ten times or more. V gene TRBV3-1 combines with J gene TRBJ1-1; no clear D gene. CDR3 size: 13 residues. Germline CDR1 reads LGHDT; CDR2 reads YNNKEL (reference sequence). V was cut by 1 base and J by 1 base, with 4 bases left in between. This CDR3 reads CASSQVRNTEAFF. CDR3 nucleotides: TGTGCCAGCAGCCAAGTTCGGAACACTGAAGCTTTCTTT.

There are a few counts of this clonotype. The chain combines TRBV29-1 with TRBJ2-7; 10 positions agree with TRBD1. The germline CDR1 and CDR2 sequences are SQVTM and ANQGSEA. Trimming took 7 bases from V and 2 from J; bases not matched to a gene: 8. This CDR3 has 14 residues. CDR3 sequence (DNA): TGCAGCGCCAACAAGGGGACAGGGGCCTACGAGCAGTACTTC. Its translation is CSANKGTGAYEQYF.

This chain links TRBV29-1 with TRBJ2-5; D might be TRBD1 (6 bases). Between the trimmed V and J ends, which lost 4 bases and 7 bases, there was a span of 13 bases. This CDR3 is built from 12 residues. Germline CDR1 and CDR2: SQVTM and ANQGSEA. DNA of the CDR3: TGCAGCGTTGCACACCCCAGGGGGACCCAGTACTTC. Translation gives CSVAHPRGTQYF.

This clonotype came up a few times. An end of the junction does not agree with germline; a read error may underlie this. The chain has TRBV3-1 and TRBJ2-3; 12 bases are a match to TRBD2. This CDR3 has 18 residues. In germline, CDR1 is LGHDT, CDR2 YNNKEL (reference sequence). The DNA for the CDR3 is TGTGCCAGCAGCCAAGAAGGGCTAGCGGGAGGGTTCACAAATACGCAGTATTTT. Its protein product is CASSQEGLAGGFTNTQYF.

This clonotype has at least ten counts. The chain recombines TRBV7-8 with TRBJ2-3, with a tentative D call TRBD2 (5 bases). V was cut by 5 bases and J by 4 bases, with 16 bases left in between. Germline V gene sequence: CDR1 SGHVS, CDR2 FQNEAQ. CDR3 size: 15 residues. The CDR3 reads CASSLNRLSADTQYF. The CDR3 DNA reads TGTGCCAGCAGCCTGAATAGACTTAGCGCAGATACGCAGTATTTT. Variable domain in full (rest from reference TRBV7-8 and TRBJ2-3): GAGVSQSPRYKVAKRGQDVALRCDPISGHVSLFWYQQALGQGPEFLTYFQNEAQLDKSGLPSDRFFAERPEGSVSTLKIQRTQQEDSAVYLCASSLNRLSADTQYFGPGTRLTVL.

The V gene is TRBV19, the J gene TRBJ2-3; TRBD1 might be the D (5 bases). The CDR3 contains 16 residues. The V and J ends lost 2 bases and 3 bases respectively, with 15 bases between them. CDR1 and CDR2 (germline): LNHDA, SQIVND (reference sequence). Here the CDR3 reads CASSISGQGRTDTQYF. The DNA for the CDR3 is TGTGCCAGTAGTATATCCGGTCAGGGAAGGACAGATACGCAGTATTTT.

This chain joins TRBV12-3 or TRBV12-4 and TRBJ2-4; no definite D call. The V and J ends lost 6 bases and 8 bases respectively, with 11 bases between them. The CDR3 is 12 residues long. The CDR3 reads CASRLEVDIQYF. CDR3 nucleotides: TGTGCCAGCAGGCTAGAGGTGGACATTCAGTACTTC.

The sample holds a few counts of this clonotype. The CDR3: CASSHVTAGDYGYTF. CDR3 sequence (DNA): TGTGCCAGCAGTCACGTTACGGCAGGGGACTATGGCTACACCTTC. This chain connects TRBV6-5 to TRBJ1-2, with a tentative D call TRBD1 (6 bases). This CDR3 contains 15 residues. The germline V gene has CDR1 MNHEY and CDR2 SVGAGI. The V end lost 5 bases, the J end lost 3 bases, and 16 bases lay between the germline ends.

CDR3 loop: CSGLDTNTGELFF. The DNA for the CDR3 is TGCAGTGGGTTGGACACGAACACCGGGGAGCTGTTTTTT. The chain carries TRBV20-1 and TRBJ2-2, with D possibly TRBD1 on 5 matching bases. The CDR3 covers 13 residues. The V end was cut by 7 bases, the J end by 0 bases, with 9 bases between. CDR1 is DFQATT and CDR2 is SNEGSKA in the germline V gene (reference sequence).

This clonotype was counted at least ten times. The chain combines TRBV18 with TRBJ2-7, with D perhaps given as TRBD1 or TRBD2 (6 bases each). Deletions cut 6 bases from V and 1 base from J, with 19 bases between. The CDR3 consists of 16 residues. Germline V gene lookup returns CDR1 KGHSH and CDR2 LQKENI. DNA of the CDR3: TGTGCCAGCTCCCCTGGAGGGGACACCCCATCCTACGAGCAGTACTTC. It codes for CASSPGGDTPSYEQYF.

This clonotype showed up just a few times. This chain connects TRBV20-1 to TRBJ2-5; TRBD2 agrees at 7 bases. The CDR3 has 14 residues. The germline V gene has CDR1 DFQATT and CDR2 SNEGSKA (reference sequence). The ends lost 1 base at V and 4 bases at J; junction bases unmatched: 6. The CDR3 region is CSARAAGASETQYF. The DNA of the CDR3 is TGCAGTGCTAGAGCCGCGGGAGCTTCAGAGACCCAGTACTTC.